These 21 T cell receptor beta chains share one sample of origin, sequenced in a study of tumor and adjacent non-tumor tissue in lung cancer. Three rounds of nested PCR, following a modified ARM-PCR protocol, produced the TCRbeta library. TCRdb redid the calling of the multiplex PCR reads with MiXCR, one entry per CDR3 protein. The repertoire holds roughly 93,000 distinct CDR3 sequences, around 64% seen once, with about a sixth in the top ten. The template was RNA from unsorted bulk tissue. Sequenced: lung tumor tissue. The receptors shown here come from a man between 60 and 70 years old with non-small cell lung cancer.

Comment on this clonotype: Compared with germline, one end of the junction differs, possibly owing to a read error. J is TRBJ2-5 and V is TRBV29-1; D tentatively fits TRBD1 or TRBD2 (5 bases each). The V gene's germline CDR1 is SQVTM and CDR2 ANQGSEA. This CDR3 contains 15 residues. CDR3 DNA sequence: TGCAGTGTTGAAGGTAAGAAAGGGACGAAAGAGACCCAGTACTTC. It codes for CSVEGKKGTKETQYF. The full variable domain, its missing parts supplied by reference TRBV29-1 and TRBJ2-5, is SAVISQKPSRDICQRGTSLTIQCQVDSQVTMMFWYRQQPGQSLTLIATANQGSEATYESGFVIDKFPISRPNLTFSTLTVSNMSPEDSSIYLCSVEGKKGTKETQYFGPGTRLLVL.

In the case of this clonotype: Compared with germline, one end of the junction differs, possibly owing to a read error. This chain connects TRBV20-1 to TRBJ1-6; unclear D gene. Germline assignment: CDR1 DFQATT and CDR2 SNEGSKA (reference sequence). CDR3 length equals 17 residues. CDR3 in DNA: TGCAGTGCTTCGGACGGCCTCGTGAGCTCCTATAATTCACCCCTACACTTT. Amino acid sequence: CSASDGLVSSYNSPLHF.

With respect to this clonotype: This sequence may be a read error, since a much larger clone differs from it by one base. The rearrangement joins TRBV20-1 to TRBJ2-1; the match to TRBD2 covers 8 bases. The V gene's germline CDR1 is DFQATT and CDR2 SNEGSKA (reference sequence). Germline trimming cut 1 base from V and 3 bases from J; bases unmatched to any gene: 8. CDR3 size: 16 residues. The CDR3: CSARVPGLVLYNEQFF. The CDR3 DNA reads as TGCAGTGCTAGAGTTCCGGGACTAGTGCTCTACAATGAGCAGTTCTTC.

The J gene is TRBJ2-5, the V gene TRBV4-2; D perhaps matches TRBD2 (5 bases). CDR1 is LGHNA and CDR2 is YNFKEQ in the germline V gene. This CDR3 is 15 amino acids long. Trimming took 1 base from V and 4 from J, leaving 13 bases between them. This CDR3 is CASSQVGGEGETQYF. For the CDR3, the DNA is TGTGCCAGCAGCCAAGTGGGTGGCGAGGGAGAGACCCAGTACTTC.

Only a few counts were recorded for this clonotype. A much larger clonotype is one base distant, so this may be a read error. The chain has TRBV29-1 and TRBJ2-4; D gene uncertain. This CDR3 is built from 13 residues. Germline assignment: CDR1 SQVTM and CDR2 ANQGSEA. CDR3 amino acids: CSVEDPGKSIQYF. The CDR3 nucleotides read TGCAGCGTTGAAGACCCTGGAAAAAGCATTCAGTACTTC.

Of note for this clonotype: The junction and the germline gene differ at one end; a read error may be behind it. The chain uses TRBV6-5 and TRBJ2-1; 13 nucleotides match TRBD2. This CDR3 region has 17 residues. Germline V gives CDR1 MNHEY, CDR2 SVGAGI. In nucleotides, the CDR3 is TGTGCCAGCAGTTACTCGGAGGGGACTAGCGGGAAGCATGAGCTGTTCTTC. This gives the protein CASSYSEGTSGKHELFF.

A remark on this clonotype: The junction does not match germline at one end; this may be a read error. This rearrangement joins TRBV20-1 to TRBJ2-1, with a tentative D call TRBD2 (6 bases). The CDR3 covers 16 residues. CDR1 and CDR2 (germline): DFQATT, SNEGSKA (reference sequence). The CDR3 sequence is CSARVPGLALYKEQFF. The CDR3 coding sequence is TGCAGTGCTAGAGTTCCGGGTCTAGCGCTCTACAAGGAGCAGTTCTTC.

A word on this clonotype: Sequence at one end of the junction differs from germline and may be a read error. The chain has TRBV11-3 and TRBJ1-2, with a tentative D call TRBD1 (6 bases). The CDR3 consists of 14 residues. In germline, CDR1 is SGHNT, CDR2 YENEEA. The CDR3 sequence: CASGLTKDSYGYTF. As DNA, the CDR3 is TGTGCCAGCGGCTTAACTAAGGACAGCTATGGCTACACCTTC.

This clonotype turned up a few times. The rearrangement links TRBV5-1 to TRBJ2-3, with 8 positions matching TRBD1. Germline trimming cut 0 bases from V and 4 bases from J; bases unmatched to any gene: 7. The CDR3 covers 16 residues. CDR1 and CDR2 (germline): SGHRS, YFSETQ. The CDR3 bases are TGCGCCAGCAGCTTGGGAGACAGGGGTAGCGCAGATACGCAGTATTTT. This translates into CASSLGDRGSADTQYF.

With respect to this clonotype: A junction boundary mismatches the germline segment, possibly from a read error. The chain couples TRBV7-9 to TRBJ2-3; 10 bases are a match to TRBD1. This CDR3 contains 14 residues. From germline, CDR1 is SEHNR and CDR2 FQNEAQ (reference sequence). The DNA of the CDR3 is TGTGCCAACAGTGGGACAGGGGCCACAGATACGCACTATTTT. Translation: CANSGTGATDTHYF.

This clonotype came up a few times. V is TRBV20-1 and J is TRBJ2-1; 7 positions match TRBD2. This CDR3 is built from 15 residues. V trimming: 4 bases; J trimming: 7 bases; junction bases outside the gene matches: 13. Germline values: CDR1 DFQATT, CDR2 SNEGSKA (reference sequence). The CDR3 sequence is CSAISGLTYGNEQFF. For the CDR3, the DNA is TGCAGTGCTATTAGCGGGTTGACCTACGGGAATGAGCAGTTCTTC.

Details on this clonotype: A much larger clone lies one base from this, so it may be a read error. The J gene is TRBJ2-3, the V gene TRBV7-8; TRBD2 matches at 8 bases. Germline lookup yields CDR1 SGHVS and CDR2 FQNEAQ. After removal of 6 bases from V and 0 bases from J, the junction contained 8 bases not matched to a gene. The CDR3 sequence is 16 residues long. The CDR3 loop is CASSSGGASSTDTQYF. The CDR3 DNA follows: TGTGCCAGCAGTTCCGGGGGGGCCTCTAGCACAGATACGCAGTATTTT.

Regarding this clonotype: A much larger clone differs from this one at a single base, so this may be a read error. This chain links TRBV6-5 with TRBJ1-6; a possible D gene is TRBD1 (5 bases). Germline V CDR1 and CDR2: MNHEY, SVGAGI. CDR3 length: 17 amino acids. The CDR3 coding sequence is TGTGCCAGCAGTTACACGGGGGGAGGCCTGAATAATTCACTCCTCCACTTT. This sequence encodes CASSYTGGGLNNSLLHF.

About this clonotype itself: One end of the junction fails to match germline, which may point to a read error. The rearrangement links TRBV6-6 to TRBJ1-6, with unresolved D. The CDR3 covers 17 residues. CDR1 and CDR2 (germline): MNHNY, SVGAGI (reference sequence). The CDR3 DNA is TGTGCAAGCACCTACGGCGAGGAGGACTTCTATAATTCACCCATCCACTTT. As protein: CASTYGEEDFYNSPIHF.

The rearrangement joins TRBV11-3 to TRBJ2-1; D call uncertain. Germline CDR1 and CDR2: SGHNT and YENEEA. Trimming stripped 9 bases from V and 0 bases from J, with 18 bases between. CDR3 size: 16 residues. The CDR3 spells CASSPVRISSYNEQFF. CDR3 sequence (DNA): TGTGCCAGTAGCCCCGTCCGGATAAGCTCCTACAATGAGCAGTTCTTC.

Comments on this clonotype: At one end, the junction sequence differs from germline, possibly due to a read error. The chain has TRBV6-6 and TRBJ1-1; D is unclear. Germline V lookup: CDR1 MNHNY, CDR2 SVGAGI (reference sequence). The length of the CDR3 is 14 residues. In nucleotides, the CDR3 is TGTGCCAGCGGTTCGGAGAACAGCAGCACTGAGGCTTTCTTT. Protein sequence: CASGSENSSTEAFF.

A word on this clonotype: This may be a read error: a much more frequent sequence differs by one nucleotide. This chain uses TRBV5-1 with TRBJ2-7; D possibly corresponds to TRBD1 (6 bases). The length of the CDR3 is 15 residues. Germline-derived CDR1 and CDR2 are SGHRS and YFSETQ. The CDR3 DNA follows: TGCGCCAGCAGCTCTCGACAGGAGCATAGCTACGAGCACTACTTC. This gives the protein CASSSRQEHSYEHYF. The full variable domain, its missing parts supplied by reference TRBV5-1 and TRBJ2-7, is KAGVTQTPRYLIKTRGQQVTLSCSPISGHRSVSWYQQTPGQGLQFLFEYFSETQRNKGNFPGRFSGRQFSNSRSEMNVSTLELGDSALYLCASSSRQEHSYEHYFGPGTRLTVT.

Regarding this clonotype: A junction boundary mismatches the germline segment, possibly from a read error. CDR3: CASRPSHTYGQYF. In nucleotides, the CDR3 is TGTGCCAGCAGGCCCAGTCACACCTACGGGCAGTACTTC. The chain is built from TRBV6-5 and TRBJ2-7; D ambiguous. This CDR3 contains 13 residues. Germline assignment: CDR1 MNHEY and CDR2 SVGAGI.

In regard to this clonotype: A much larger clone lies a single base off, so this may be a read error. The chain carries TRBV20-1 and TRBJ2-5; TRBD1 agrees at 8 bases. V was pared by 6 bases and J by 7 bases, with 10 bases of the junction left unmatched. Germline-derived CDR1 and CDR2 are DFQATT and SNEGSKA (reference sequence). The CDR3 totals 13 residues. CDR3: CSADGQGAGTQYF. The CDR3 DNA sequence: TGCAGTGCCGACGGACAGGGAGCAGGGACCCAGTACTTC.

CDR3 coding DNA: TGTGCCAGTAGTGCGGGACAGAGTTTTGGTGTCCAGCAGTACTTC. It yields the protein CASSAGQSFGVQQYF. This chain connects TRBV19 to TRBJ2-7; possible D gene TRBD1, 7 bases. The V gene's germline CDR1 is LNHDA and CDR2 SQIVND (reference sequence). CDR3 size: 15 residues. V gave up 5 bases and J gave up 8 bases, with 22 bases separating them.

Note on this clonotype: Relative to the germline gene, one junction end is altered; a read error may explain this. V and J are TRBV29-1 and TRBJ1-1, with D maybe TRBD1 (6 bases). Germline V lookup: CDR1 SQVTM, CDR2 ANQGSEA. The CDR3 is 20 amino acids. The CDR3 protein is CSVEDLGLVWGARDLVEAFF. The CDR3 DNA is TGTAGCGTTGAAGATCTGGGTTTGGTGTGGGGGGCGCGAGATCTGGTTGAAGCCTTCTTT.